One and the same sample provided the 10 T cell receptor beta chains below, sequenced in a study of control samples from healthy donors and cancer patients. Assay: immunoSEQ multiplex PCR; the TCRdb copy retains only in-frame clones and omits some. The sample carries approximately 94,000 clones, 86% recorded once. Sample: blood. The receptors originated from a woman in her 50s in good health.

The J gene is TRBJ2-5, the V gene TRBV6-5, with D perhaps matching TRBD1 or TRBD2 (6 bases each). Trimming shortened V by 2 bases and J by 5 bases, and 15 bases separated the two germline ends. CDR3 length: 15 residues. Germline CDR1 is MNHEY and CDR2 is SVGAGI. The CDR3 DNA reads TGTGCCAGCAGTTACGTCTGGGGGGCTGGGGAGACCCAGTACTTC. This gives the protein CASSYVWGAGETQYF.

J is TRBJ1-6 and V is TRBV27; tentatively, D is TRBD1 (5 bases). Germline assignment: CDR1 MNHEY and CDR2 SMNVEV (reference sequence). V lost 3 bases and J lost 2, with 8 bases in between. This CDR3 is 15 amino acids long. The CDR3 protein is CASSLSGPYNSPLHF. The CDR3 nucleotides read TGTGCCAGCAGTTTGTCAGGGCCCTATAATTCACCCCTCCACTTT.

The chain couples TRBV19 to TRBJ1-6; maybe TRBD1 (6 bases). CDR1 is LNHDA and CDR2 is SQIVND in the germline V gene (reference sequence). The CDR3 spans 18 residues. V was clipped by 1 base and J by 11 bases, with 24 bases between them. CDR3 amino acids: CASSIAGTRVPSHPPLHF. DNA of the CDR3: TGTGCCAGTAGTATAGCCGGGACAAGAGTCCCAAGCCATCCACCCCTCCACTTT.

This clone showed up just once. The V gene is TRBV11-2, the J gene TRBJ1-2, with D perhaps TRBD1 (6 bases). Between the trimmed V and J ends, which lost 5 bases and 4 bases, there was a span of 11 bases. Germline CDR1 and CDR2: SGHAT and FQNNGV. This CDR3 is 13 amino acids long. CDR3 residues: CASSTGTPYGYTF. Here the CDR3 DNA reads TGTGCCAGCAGCACCGGGACACCCTATGGCTACACCTTC.

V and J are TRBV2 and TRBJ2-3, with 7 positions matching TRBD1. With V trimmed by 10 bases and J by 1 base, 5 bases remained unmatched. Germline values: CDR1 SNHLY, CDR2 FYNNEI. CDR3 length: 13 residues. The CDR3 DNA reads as TGTGCCACCTCAGGACAGGGCACAGATACGCAGTATTTT. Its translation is CATSGQGTDTQYF. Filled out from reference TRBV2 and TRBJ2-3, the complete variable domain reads EPEVTQTPSHQVTQMGQEVILRCVPISNHLYFYWYRQILGQKVEFLVSFYNNEISEKSEIFDDQFSVERPDGSNFTLKIRSTKLEDSAMYFCATSGQGTDTQYFGPGTRLTVL.

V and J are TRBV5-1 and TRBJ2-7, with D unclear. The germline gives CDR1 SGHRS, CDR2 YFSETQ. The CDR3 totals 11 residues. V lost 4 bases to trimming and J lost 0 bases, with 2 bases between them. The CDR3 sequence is CASSASYEQYF. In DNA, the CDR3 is TGCGCCAGCAGCGCCTCCTACGAGCAGTACTTC.

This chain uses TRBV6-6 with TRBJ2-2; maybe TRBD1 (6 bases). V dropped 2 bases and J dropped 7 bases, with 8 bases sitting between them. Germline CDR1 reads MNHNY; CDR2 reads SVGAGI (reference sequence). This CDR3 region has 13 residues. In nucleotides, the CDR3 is TGTGCCAGCAGTTACGGGACAATCGGGGAGCTGTTTTTT. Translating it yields CASSYGTIGELFF.

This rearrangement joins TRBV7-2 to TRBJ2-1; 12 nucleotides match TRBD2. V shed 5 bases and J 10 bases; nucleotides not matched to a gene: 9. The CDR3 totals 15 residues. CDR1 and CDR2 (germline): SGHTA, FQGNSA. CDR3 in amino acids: CASSQSIGTSGEQFF. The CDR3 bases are TGTGCCAGCAGCCAAAGCATAGGGACTAGCGGGGAGCAGTTCTTC. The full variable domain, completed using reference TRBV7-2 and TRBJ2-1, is GAGVSQSPSNKVTEKGKDVELRCDPISGHTALYWYRQSLGQGLEFLIYFQGNSAPDKSGLPSDRFSAERTGGSVSTLTIQRTQQEDSAVYLCASSQSIGTSGEQFFGPGTRLTVL.

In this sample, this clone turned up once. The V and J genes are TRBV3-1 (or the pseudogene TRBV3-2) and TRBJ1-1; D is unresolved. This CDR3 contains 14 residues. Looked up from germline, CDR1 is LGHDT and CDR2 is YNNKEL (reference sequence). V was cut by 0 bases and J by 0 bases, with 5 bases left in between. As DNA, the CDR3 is TGTGCCAGCAGCCAAGAAGGCCTGAACACTGAAGCTTTCTTT. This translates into CASSQEGLNTEAFF.

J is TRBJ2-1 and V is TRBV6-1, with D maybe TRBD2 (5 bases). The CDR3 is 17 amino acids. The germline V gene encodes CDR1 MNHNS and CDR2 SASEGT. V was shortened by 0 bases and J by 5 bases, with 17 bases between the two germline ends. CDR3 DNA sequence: TGTGCCAGCAGTGAAGCGCCGGGGTCTTTGACTGACAATGAGCAGTTCTTC. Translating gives CASSEAPGSLTDNEQFF.